A selection of T cell receptor beta chains follows, all from one sample in a study of post-analysis software for immune sequencing data. Via MiXCR, TCRdb re-called the PCR reads, giving one row per CDR3 protein. This repertoire shows about 770,000 distinct CDR3 sequences, under 60% found once; its top ten account for 4.9%. Sequenced sample: blood. The receptors were gathered from a girl aged 10-17 years with multiple sclerosis. CDR3s include the opening cysteine and the closing phenylalanine or tryptophan. Fields, in order: J gene, D gene, clone size, V gene, CDR3 DNA, CDR3 protein. The D gene is left open where the match is weak. Expanded clones are given a class, and other clones once, few, many or no size at all.

TRBJ2-4	TRBD1	.	TRBV10-3	TGTGCCATCAGTGAGGGAGACAGGGGGATAGCCAAAAACATTCAGTACTTC	CAISEGDRGIAKNIQYF
TRBJ2-7	.	many	TRBV27	TGTGCCAGCAGTTCCGGGACCTTCTACGAGCAGTACTTC	CASSSGTFYEQYF
TRBJ2-5	TRBD1	.	TRBV10-3	TGTGCCATCGGGACAGGGGATAGCAATCAGCCCCAGTACTTC	CAIGTGDSNQPQYF
TRBJ2-7	TRBD2	once	TRBV28	TGTGCCAGCAGTAGAGGACTAGCGGGTCCCTACGAGCAGTACTTC	CASSRGLAGPYEQYF
TRBJ2-3	TRBD2	.	TRBV7-2	TGTGCCAGCAGCTTAGTGGGACTATACACAGATACGCAGTATTTT	CASSLVGLYTDTQYF
TRBJ1-2	.	.	TRBV20-1	TGCAGTGCTAGCGGACAGCCTAACTATGGCTACACCTTC	CSASGQPNYGYTF
TRBJ2-1	TRBD2	.	TRBV7-9	TGTGCCAGCAGCTCGAAAGCGGGAGAGAATGAGCAGTTCTTC	CASSSKAGENEQFF
TRBJ1-2	.	.	TRBV27	TGTGCCAGCGGTTATGGCCCTTACTATGGCTACACCTTC	CASGYGPYYGYTF
TRBJ2-1	TRBD1	.	TRBV6-4	TGTGCCAGCAACGGACAGGGGATCGGGGAGCGTTACTATGAGCAGTTCTTC	CASNGQGIGERYYEQFF
TRBJ1-2	TRBD1	.	TRBV6-1	TGTGCCAGCACTGGGACAGGGGGATTCTATGGCTACACCTTC	CASTGTGGFYGYTF
TRBJ1-2	TRBD1	.	TRBV15	TGTGCCACCAGCAGAGAGAGGACAGGGTACGGCTACACCTTC	CATSRERTGYGYTF
TRBJ2-7	TRBD1	.	TRBV7-8	TGTGCCAGCAGCCCCGGGACAGATAACGAGCAGTACTTC	CASSPGTDNEQYF
TRBJ2-5	.	few	TRBV12-3/TRBV12-4	TGTGCCAGCAGGGAAGGGGGGTCGGAGACCCAGTACTTC	CASREGGSETQYF
TRBJ1-2	.	many	TRBV29-1	TGCAGCGTTGAAGATTTTTCAGGCTATGGCTACACCTTC	CSVEDFSGYGYTF
TRBJ2-7	.	.	TRBV11-3	TGTGCCAGCAGCTCGCCAAGATCCTACGAGCAGTACTTC	CASSSPRSYEQYF
TRBJ1-5	.	.	TRBV6-1	TGTGCCAGCAGTGAAAACCCTAGCGGACAGCCCCAGCATTTT	CASSENPSGQPQHF
TRBJ1-3	.	.	TRBV5-1	TGCGCCAGCAGCTTGGAGGGAAACACCATATATTTT	CASSLEGNTIYF
TRBJ2-1	TRBD2	.	TRBV20-1	TGCAGTGCACCGGGACTAGCGGTCAATGAGCAGTTCTTC	CSAPGLAVNEQFF
TRBJ1-6	.	.	TRBV7-8	TGTGCCAGCAAACAGGGTTTGGGAAATTCACCCCTCCACTTT	CASKQGLGNSPLHF
TRBJ1-3	.	.	TRBV11-2	TGTGCCAGCAGCACCCTTACAGGGCTCGGAGGAAACACCATATATTTT	CASSTLTGLGGNTIYF
TRBJ2-7	TRBD2	few	TRBV28	TGTGCCAGCAGCTCATTCCCGGGGGGGGCTGACGAGCAGTACTTC	CASSSFPGGADEQYF
TRBJ1-5	.	.	TRBV7-2	TGTGCCAGCAGCTTAAAAATAGACAATCAGCCCCAGCATTTT	CASSLKIDNQPQHF
TRBJ2-1	.	.	TRBV6-5	TGTGCCAGCAGTTATGAAGAATACAATGAGCAGTTCTTC	CASSYEEYNEQFF
TRBJ2-2	.	.	TRBV6-5	TGTGCCAGCAGTTACAGGGCGTTTGGGGCTGGCAGCGGGGAGCTGTTTTTT	CASSYRAFGAGSGELFF
TRBJ1-2	TRBD1	once	TRBV6-6	TGTGCCAGCACCTACCAAGCCGGGACAGGGAGCTATGGCTACACCTTC	CASTYQAGTGSYGYTF
TRBJ2-7	.	.	TRBV9	TGTGCCAGCAGCGATGACGCAGGGGTCCCGTACTTC	CASSDDAGVPYF
TRBJ2-7	TRBD2	few	TRBV7-2	TGTGCCAGCACCTTAGCGGGGCGGTCCTACGAGCAGTACTTC	CASTLAGRSYEQYF
TRBJ2-7	.	.	TRBV20-1	TGCAGTGCTAGGCGGGCAGCCTCCTACGAGCAGTACTTC	CSARRAASYEQYF
TRBJ1-2	.	.	TRBV28	TGTGCCAGCAGCTCCGGGGGGGTTAACTATGGCTACACCTTC	CASSSGGVNYGYTF
TRBJ2-1	.	few	TRBV24-1	TGTGCCACCAGTGACCCGGCGGGACGGGTGAATGAGCAGTTCTTC	CATSDPAGRVNEQFF
TRBJ2-7	TRBD2	.	TRBV7-2	TGTGCCAGCAGCTTAGCGGGAGGGGTGCTAAAGTACTTC	CASSLAGGVLKYF
TRBJ2-1	TRBD2	.	TRBV11-2	TGTGCCAGCAGCTTACGGTGGACTAGCGGGAGGAGTTACAATGAGCAGTTCTTC	CASSLRWTSGRSYNEQFF
TRBJ2-3	.	.	TRBV4-2	TGTGCCAGCAGCCAAGAGGGCCCTCACTCATCAGATACGCAGTATTTT	CASSQEGPHSSDTQYF
TRBJ2-1	.	.	TRBV30	TGTGCCTGGACGACCCCTGGAGACGCCACCTCCTACAATGAGCAGTTCTTC	CAWTTPGDATSYNEQFF
TRBJ2-1	TRBD1	few	TRBV5-1	TGCGCCAGCAGGACCGGTTACACAGGGGACAATGAGCAGTTCTTC	CASRTGYTGDNEQFF
TRBJ2-7	.	few	TRBV28	TGTGCCAGCAGTCTACCCTGGGACGGCAGTACCTACGAGCAGTACTTC	CASSLPWDGSTYEQYF
TRBJ2-3	TRBD2	.	TRBV18	TGTGCCAGCTCGCACGCCCCACTAGCGGGAATAACAGATACGCAGTATTTT	CASSHAPLAGITDTQYF
TRBJ1-1	TRBD1	.	TRBV5-1	TGCGCCAGCAGCTTCCAGACAGGGGGGAACACTGAAGCTTTCTTT	CASSFQTGGNTEAFF
TRBJ2-7	TRBD2	.	TRBV27	TGTGCCAGCAGTTTAGCGGGGAGGGCTCTCAACGAGCAGTACTTC	CASSLAGRALNEQYF
TRBJ1-5	.	.	TRBV7-8	TGTGCCAGCAGCTTGCGGGGGCGCGGAACAAATCAGCCCCAGCATTTT	CASSLRGRGTNQPQHF
TRBJ1-2	.	.	TRBV30	TGTGCCTGGGGGGGTGACAGACTCTATGGCTACACCTTC	CAWGGDRLYGYTF
TRBJ2-1	TRBD1	.	TRBV5-1	TGCGCCAGCGGAAGGGACAGTCCTTTGGGCAATGAGCAGTTCTTC	CASGRDSPLGNEQFF
TRBJ2-7	TRBD2	few	TRBV20-1	TGCAGTCTAGCGGGAGGGAGTTCCTACGAGCAGTACTTC	CSLAGGSSYEQYF
TRBJ1-1	.	.	TRBV29-1	TGCAGCGTTGAAGGAATTGGCAGGGAAGGGGTAGACACTGAAGCTTTCTTT	CSVEGIGREGVDTEAFF
TRBJ2-1	.	.	TRBV4-1	TGCGCCAGCAGTCCTTTCGGGATCAATGAGCAGTTCTTC	CASSPFGINEQFF
TRBJ1-6	.	.	TRBV5-1	TGCGCCAGCAGCTTCGAGGCGAATTCACCCCTCCACTTT	CASSFEANSPLHF
TRBJ2-5	TRBD2	.	TRBV6-1	TGTGCCAGCCTTAGCGGGAGTTGGCAAGAGACCCAGTACTTC	CASLSGSWQETQYF
TRBJ2-1	.	.	TRBV7-3	TGTGCCAGCAGCTTAGACCCAGTTCATGAGCAGTTCTTC	CASSLDPVHEQFF
TRBJ2-7	.	many	TRBV27	TGTGCCAGCAGCTTATCGGTGTCCTACGAGCAGTACTTC	CASSLSVSYEQYF
TRBJ2-7	TRBD2	few	TRBV12-3/TRBV12-4	TGTGCCAGCAGTCTACACACTGGGACTAGCGGGAGTAACGAGCAGTACTTC	CASSLHTGTSGSNEQYF
TRBJ1-2	.	few	TRBV6-6	TGTGCCATCCCGGACCCGTCGGGAGGCTACACCTTC	CAIPDPSGGYTF
TRBJ2-3	TRBD2	few	TRBV7-9	TGTGCCAGCAGCCAGGGACTAGGCTACACAGATACGCAGTATTTT	CASSQGLGYTDTQYF
TRBJ2-5	TRBD2	.	TRBV9	TGTGCCAGCAGCGCCCTAGCTAGCGGGACACAAGAGACCCAGTACTTC	CASSALASGTQETQYF
TRBJ1-1	.	few	TRBV12-3/TRBV12-4	TGTGCCAGCAGACCCTCCTTCGTCGTCACTGAAGCTTTCTTT	CASRPSFVVTEAFF
TRBJ1-2	.	.	TRBV20-1	TGCAGTGCTAGAGCGGCTCAACGGGACTATGGCTACACCTTC	CSARAAQRDYGYTF
TRBJ2-3	.	.	TRBV29-1	TGCAGCGTTGCCCTCGACTCGGATACGCAGTATTTT	CSVALDSDTQYF
TRBJ2-2	.	few	TRBV10-3	TGTGCCATCAGTGAGTCGGTGAAGGGGAATACCGGGGAGCTGTTTTTT	CAISESVKGNTGELFF
TRBJ2-6	.	.	TRBV5-5	TGTGCCAGCAGCCGGAAAGGTACTGGGACCAACGTCCTGACTTTC	CASSRKGTGTNVLTF
TRBJ2-7	.	few	TRBV12-3/TRBV12-4	TGTGCCAGCAGTTTCGGCGGGGGCGAATGGGAGCAGTACTTC	CASSFGGGEWEQYF